This is a list of T cell receptor beta chains from one sample in a study of blood T cell repertoires in COVID-19. Sequenced by immunoSEQ multiplex PCR; TCRdb stores in-frame clones only, minus some. The table shows around 150,000 clones, with roughly 85% occurring only once. The sequencing input was peripheral blood. Source of these receptors: a man in his 60s with acute or convalescent COVID-19. CDR3s include the opening cysteine and the closing phenylalanine or tryptophan. D genes are given only for firm matches. The size field is filled for only some rows; it gives once, few, many or a size class.

>.|.|TRBV19|TRBJ1-5
CASSTPSPRGNQPQHF
TGTGCCAGTAGTACACCTTCCCCACGGGGCAATCAGCCCCAGCATTTT
>.|.|TRBV5-1|TRBJ2-1
CASSLALYNEQFF
TGCGCCAGCAGCTTGGCCCTCTACAATGAGCAGTTCTTC
>.|.|TRBV9|TRBJ2-1
CASSVGATPNEQFF
TGTGCCAGCAGCGTAGGGGCAACCCCCAATGAGCAGTTCTTC
>TRBD2|.|TRBV11-2|TRBJ2-1
CASSLLTSGAINEQFF
TGTGCCAGCAGCTTACTGACTAGCGGGGCTATCAATGAGCAGTTCTTC
>TRBD2|few|TRBV28|TRBJ2-7
CASSLTGTTSYEQYF
TGTGCCAGCAGTCTCACCGGGACTACCTCCTACGAGCAGTACTTC
>.|.|TRBV6-1|TRBJ2-2
CASSEAPRENTGELFF
TGTGCCAGCAGTGAAGCGCCGAGGGAGAACACCGGGGAGCTGTTTTTT
>TRBD2|.|TRBV30|TRBJ2-3
CAWALAGVLDTQYF
TGTGCCTGGGCTCTAGCGGGAGTTCTAGATACGCAGTATTTT
>TRBD1|.|TRBV10-3|TRBJ1-1
CAISRTGDDTEAFF
TGTGCCATCAGTAGAACAGGGGACGACACTGAAGCTTTCTTT
>TRBD2|.|TRBV7-3|TRBJ2-1
CASSSLGLAGNEQFF
TGTGCCAGCAGCTCCCTCGGACTAGCGGGAAATGAGCAGTTCTTC
>.|once|TRBV3-1/TRBV3-2|TRBJ2-1
CASSPHREVNEQFF
TGTGCCAGCAGCCCTCATCGCGAGGTCAATGAGCAGTTCTTC
>.|.|TRBV7-2|TRBJ2-2
CASSLVGAGELFF
TGTGCCAGCAGCTTAGTCGGGGCCGGGGAGCTGTTTTTT
>.|.|TRBV14|TRBJ2-7
CASSPPLGAGAYEQYF
TGTGCCAGCAGCCCCCCTCTTGGGGCAGGGGCCTACGAGCAGTACTTC
>TRBD1|once|TRBV5-4|TRBJ1-6
CASSATGGNNSPLHF
TGTGCCAGCAGCGCCACAGGGGGTAATAATTCACCCCTCCACTTT
>TRBD1|medium-sized|TRBV19|TRBJ2-3
CASSMRGTGVTDTQYF
TGTGCCAGTAGTATGAGAGGGACAGGGGTCACAGATACGCAGTATTTT
>.|.|TRBV6-5|TRBJ1-1
CASSQGPFGDTEAFF
TGTGCCAGCAGCCAGGGGCCATTTGGGGACACTGAAGCTTTCTTT
>.|.|TRBV28|TRBJ2-3
CAIHSTGFVTQYF
TGTGCCATACACTCCACAGGGTTTGTCACGCAGTATTTT
>.|.|TRBV19|TRBJ1-2
CASSLERVVGGYTF
TGTGCCAGTAGCCTAGAACGGGTGGTAGGTGGCTACACCTTC
>.|.|TRBV28|TRBJ2-3
CASSLPIIRGPRTDTQYF
TGTGCCAGCAGTTTACCCATCATCAGGGGACCTCGCACAGATACGCAGTATTTT
>TRBD2|once|TRBV6-5|TRBJ2-7
CASTREGRPLYEQYF
TGTGCCAGCACCCGGGAGGGTCGGCCCCTCTACGAGCAGTACTTC
>.|few|TRBV5-1|TRBJ1-1
CASSVRANTEAFF
TGCGCCAGCAGCGTTCGAGCGAACACTGAAGCTTTCTTT
>.|.|TRBV4-1|TRBJ2-5
CASSQPRDNLKQETQYF
TGCGCCAGCAGCCAACCTCGGGACAACCTAAAACAAGAGACCCAGTACTTC
>.|once|TRBV2|TRBJ2-1
CASGGGGAGYNEQFF
TGTGCCAGCGGGGGAGGAGGGGCAGGCTACAATGAGCAGTTCTTC
>TRBD1|.|TRBV28|TRBJ1-3
CASSPGTGTGTIYF
TGTGCCAGCAGTCCGGGGACAGGGACGGGCACCATATATTTT
>.|.|TRBV7-8|TRBJ2-7
CASSLHHSGGMPYEQYF
TGTGCCAGCAGCTTACATCATAGTGGGGGCATGCCTTACGAGCAGTACTTC
>.|.|TRBV7-2|TRBJ1-3
CASSFTGSSGNTIYF
TGTGCCAGCAGCTTTACCGGGAGCTCTGGAAACACCATATATTTT
>.|.|TRBV2|TRBJ2-5
CASMGWGGSEQTQYF
TGTGCCAGCATGGGGTGGGGAGGAAGTGAACAGACCCAGTACTTC
>.|.|TRBV28|TRBJ2-1
CASSLGGGVNEQFF
TGTGCCAGCAGTTTGGGGGGAGGAGTTAATGAGCAGTTCTTC
>.|.|TRBV4-1|TRBJ1-2
CASSQDLYRVPGYGYTF
TGCGCCAGCAGCCAAGACCTCTACAGGGTCCCGGGCTATGGCTACACCTTC
>TRBD1|.|TRBV5-1|TRBJ2-1
CASSLVPGQGYNEQFF
TGCGCCAGCAGCTTGGTCCCGGGACAGGGTTACAATGAGCAGTTCTTC
>TRBD1|few|TRBV6-1|TRBJ1-2
CASGEYRGVGYTF
TGTGCCAGCGGTGAATACAGGGGGGTCGGCTACACCTTC
>TRBD1|.|TRBV10-2|TRBJ2-7
CASRRTGGHEQYF
TGCGCCAGCAGAAGGACAGGGGGCCACGAGCAGTACTTC
>.|.|TRBV7-2|TRBJ2-7
CASSLVGGQSSYEQYF
TGTGCCAGCAGCTTAGTGGGGGGGCAGAGCTCCTACGAGCAGTACTTC
>.|.|TRBV28|TRBJ1-1
CASSSGQMNTEAFF
TGTGCCAGCAGTTCTGGACAGATGAACACTGAAGCTTTCTTT
>TRBD2|.|TRBV2|TRBJ2-3
CASQREGRDTQYF
TGTGCCAGCCAGCGGGAGGGCCGAGATACGCAGTATTTT
>.|.|TRBV6-5|TRBJ2-1
CASSYGRGSEQFF
TGTGCCAGCAGTTATGGCAGGGGCAGTGAGCAGTTCTTC
>TRBD1|.|TRBV6-5|TRBJ2-7
CASSRGQGAEQYF
TGTGCCAGCAGTCGGGGACAGGGGGCAGAGCAGTACTTC
>TRBD1|.|TRBV6-1|TRBJ2-5
CASTDPDRGRQTQYF
TGTGCCAGCACCGACCCGGACAGGGGGAGGCAGACCCAGTACTTC
>TRBD2|.|TRBV27|TRBJ2-1
CASTNLSGTYNEQFF
TGTGCCAGCACCAATCTTAGCGGGACCTACAATGAGCAGTTCTTC
>.|.|TRBV6-1|TRBJ2-1
CASSEALPNDWFF
TGTGCCAGCAGTGAAGCGCTCCCTAACGATTGGTTCTTC
>.|.|TRBV15|TRBJ1-1
CATSRDWGGLEAFF
TGTGCCACCAGCAGAGATTGGGGGGGGCTTGAAGCTTTCTTT
>TRBD2|.|TRBV10-3|TRBJ2-7
CAIASREGHEQYF
TGTGCCATCGCTTCGCGGGAGGGTCACGAGCAGTACTTC
>.|.|TRBV7-8|TRBJ2-7
CASSLWSEVHDEQYF
TGTGCCAGCAGCTTATGGTCAGAGGTGCACGACGAGCAGTACTTC
>.|.|TRBV18|TRBJ2-1
CASSLLGQIYNEQFF
TGTGCCAGCTCACTACTTGGACAGATTTACAATGAGCAGTTCTTC
>TRBD1|.|TRBV5-1|TRBJ1-6
CASSLVQGANSPLHF
TGCGCCAGCAGCTTGGTACAGGGGGCGAATTCACCCCTCCACTTT
>TRBD2|.|TRBV7-3|TRBJ2-2
CASSAGTSGTGELFF
TGTGCCAGCAGCGCCGGGACTAGTGGGACCGGGGAGCTGTTTTTT
>.|.|TRBV23-1|TRBJ2-7
CASSQPAYEQYF
TGCGCCAGCAGTCAACCGGCCTACGAGCAGTACTTC
>.|.|TRBV6-5|TRBJ1-2
CASRTLPGQIYGYTF
TGTGCCAGCAGGACTCTACCGGGACAAATCTATGGCTACACCTTC
>TRBD1|.|TRBV15|TRBJ1-2
CATSRDFRGLHGYTF
TGTGCCACCAGCAGAGATTTCAGGGGGCTCCATGGCTACACCTTC
>.|.|TRBV7-9|TRBJ2-1
CASSLVRDEQFF
TGTGCCAGCAGCTTAGTCCGGGATGAGCAGTTCTTC
>TRBD1|.|TRBV2|TRBJ1-6
CASSDPGQGVGSPLHF
TGTGCCAGCAGTGACCCTGGACAGGGCGTAGGGTCACCCCTCCACTTT
>.|.|TRBV25-1|TRBJ1-6
CASREEGSPLHF
TGTGCCAGCAGGGAGGAAGGTTCACCCCTCCACTTT
>.|few|TRBV14|TRBJ1-4
CASSRITQAGGRVGANEKLFF
TGTGCCAGCAGCCGTATTACGCAGGCGGGGGGTCGGGTGGGGGCTAATGAAAAACTGTTTTTT
>.|.|TRBV28|TRBJ1-1
CASSLPQGRDMNTEAFF
TGTGCCAGCAGTTTACCCCAGGGCAGAGACATGAACACTGAAGCTTTCTTT
>.|few|TRBV3-1/TRBV3-2|TRBJ2-2
CASSQVRAGELFF
TGTGCCAGCAGCCAAGTCCGGGCCGGGGAGCTGTTTTTT
>.|once|TRBV5-1|TRBJ1-1
CASSSWGGDTEAFF
TGCGCCAGCAGCTCATGGGGGGGTGACACTGAAGCTTTCTTT